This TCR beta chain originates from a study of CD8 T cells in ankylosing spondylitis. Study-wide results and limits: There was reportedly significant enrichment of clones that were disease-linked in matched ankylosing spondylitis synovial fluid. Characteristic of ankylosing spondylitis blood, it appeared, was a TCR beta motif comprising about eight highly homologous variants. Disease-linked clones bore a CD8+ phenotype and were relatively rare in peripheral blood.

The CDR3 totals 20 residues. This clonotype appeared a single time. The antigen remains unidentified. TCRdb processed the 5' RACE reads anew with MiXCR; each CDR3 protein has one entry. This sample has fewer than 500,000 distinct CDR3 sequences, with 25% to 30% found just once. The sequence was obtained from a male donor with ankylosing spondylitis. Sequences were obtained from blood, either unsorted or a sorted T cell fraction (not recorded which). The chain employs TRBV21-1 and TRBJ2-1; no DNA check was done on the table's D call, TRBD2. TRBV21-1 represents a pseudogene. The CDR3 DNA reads TGTGCCAGCAGCAAAGCGCCAGCGGGAGGTCCCCGGGCCTCCTACAATGAGCAGTTCTTC. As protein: CASSKAPAGGPRASYNEQFF.